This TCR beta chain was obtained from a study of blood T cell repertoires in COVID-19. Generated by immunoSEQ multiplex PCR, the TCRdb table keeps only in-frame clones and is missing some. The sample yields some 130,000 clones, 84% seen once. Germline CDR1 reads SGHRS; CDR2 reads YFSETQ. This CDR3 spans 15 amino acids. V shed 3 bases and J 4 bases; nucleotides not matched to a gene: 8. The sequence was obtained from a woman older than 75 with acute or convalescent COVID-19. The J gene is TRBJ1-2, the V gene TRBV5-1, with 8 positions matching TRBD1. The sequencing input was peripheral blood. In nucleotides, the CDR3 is TGCGCCAGCAGCTCCTTCACAGGGGGTAGCTATGGCTACACCTTC. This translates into CASSSFTGGSYGYTF.